The source of this TCR beta chain is a study of cytotoxic CD8 clonotypes in ibrutinib-treated CLL (dated by TCRdb to 2020 to 2023). Some background on the complete study: The cohort included approximately 15 treatment-naive and ten to twelve relapsed/refractory patients; 17 to 18 were IGHV unmutated. Partial responses were observed in roughly 24 patients and complete responses in 2; after a median follow-up of 68 months, remission was maintained in about 15 patients and progression was observed in around twelve. Response samples were taken after a median of around 13 months on treatment, ranging from roughly 6 to 36 months. An average of 255,043 productive templates and around 100,000 productive rearrangements was obtained per sample. Longitudinal samples were obtainable from about 30% of the roughly 86 participants in the trial. Cryopreserved peripheral blood mononuclear cells were obtained prior to treatment, at the time of response, and at either disease progression or sustained remission.

Worth noting for this clone: Its binding antigen is unknown. Base-call qualities are not available, and no considerably larger clone is one nucleotide away.

After removal of 4 bases from V and 6 bases from J, the junction retains 10 bases not matched to a gene. Reading the germline V gene gives CDR1 MGHRA and CDR2 YSYEKL. From its cysteine to its phenylalanine, the CDR3 spans 16 amino acids. Only CDR3 DNA remains: 48 bases, in frame from the first base. Each clonotype received, on average, 10x coverage in deep resolution sequencing performed on a MiSeq, where the target depth lay between 1 in 1 million and 1 in 200,000 T cells. TCR beta libraries were generated with the immunoSEQ hsTCRB Kit. For the original study's pipeline: The data were analyzed with ImmunoSEQ Analyzer and ImmunoSEQ Data Assistant, and V, D and J gene assignments followed IMGT definitions. Clonality, which ranges from 0 to 1, was calculated as one minus the normalized Shannon entropy of productive rearrangement frequencies. Public clonotype analysis was restricted to overrepresented clonotypes comprising at least 0.05% of each patient's repertoire. About twelve age-matched healthy donor repertoires from immuneACCESS were used as controls for clonality. TCRdb's version of the immuneACCESS table is confined to in-frame rearrangements and falls short of the full clone set. An unresolved V gene accounts for under half of the shortfall where checked; the remainder is of unknown origin. The D gene and trimming were derived from the DNA, and the V and J assignments and clone size from that table. The sample data list around 300,000 clones, and about 80% of these were observed just once. The ten largest account for roughly 7% of the sample.

Results the study describes overall, beyond this receptor: Public clonotypes were found to be uncommon and were observed to contract or remain stable during treatment; the increase in clonality was shown to reflect expansion of private clonotypes at ibrutinib response. Baseline clonality was found to be higher than that of age-matched healthy donors and was strongly correlated with circulating CD8+ T-cell counts. At ibrutinib response clonality went up, during sustained remission it held steady, and at progression it dropped back toward baseline. Lymph node repertoires were not examined, and the timing of sampling was not matched between patients in sustained remission and those whose disease progressed.

For TCR beta library preparation, roughly 2 micrograms of genomic DNA were extracted from the cryopreserved PBMCs. High-throughput TCR beta sequencing was performed on longitudinal blood samples from CLL patients receiving ibrutinib monotherapy. The patients took part in an open-label, single-center phase 2 trial of ibrutinib monotherapy. The V and J genes are TRBV4-1 and TRBJ2-2, with TRBD1 identical over 8 junction bases. This sequence originates from a human donor with chronic lymphocytic leukemia. The sequencing here drew on PBMCs, taken before ibrutinib treatment. The CDR3 has the sequence CASSRPKQGDAGELFF. The DNA reads TGCGCCAGCAGCCGGCCCAAACAGGGGGATGCCGGGGAGCTGTTTTTT.